The T cell receptor beta chain under discussion was sequenced for a study of beta chain features in type 1 diabetes. Overall study results and limits: All four CD4+ subsets from Type 1 diabetes patients carried moderately but significantly shorter TCRB CDR3s.

This clone has just a few counts. Its antigen remains unidentified. Since all of the isolated RNA was reverse transcribed, expressed TCRB transcripts were what got sequenced. Here immunoSEQ multiplex PCR was the method, and the copy in TCRdb shows in-frame clones only, minus some. The repertoire holds 130,000 to 150,000 clones, with roughly a tenth as singletons. Sequenced input: central memory CD4+ T cells from blood. This sequence originates from a man between 18 and 35 years old in good health.

CDR3 nucleotides: TGTGCCAGCAGCCTAAACCCCGGGACAGGAATAGACAATGAGCAGTTCTTC. It translates to CASSLNPGTGIDNEQFF. The chain recombines TRBV5-8 with TRBJ2-1; TRBD1 matches at 8 bases. This CDR3 has 17 amino acids. From germline, CDR1 is SGHTS and CDR2 YDEGEE. Trimming at V came to 4 bases and at J to 5 bases, leaving 14 bases not matched to a gene.